The 30 T cell receptor beta chains below were found in one sample sequenced in a study of blood T cells in healthy people across ages. A sample-barcoded 5' primer and a J-beta primer mix were used in a second PCR of roughly 7 to 12 cycles. One entry per CDR3 protein results from TCRdb running MiXCR on the 5' RACE reads. The sample holds some 1.4 million distinct CDR3 sequences; about 40% are singletons and the top ten take roughly 7.9%. Sequencing used blood. Every receptor here comes from a woman aged 18-29 years in good health.

This sequence joins TRBV7-2 and TRBJ2-7; no reliable D call. This CDR3 contains 13 residues. Trimming took 5 bases from V and 3 from J, leaving 11 bases between them. Germline assignment: CDR1 SGHTA and CDR2 FQGNSA. CDR3 bases: TGTGCCAGCAGCCCCTTTTTAGGCTACGAGCAGTACTTC. This codes for CASSPFLGYEQYF.

The chain carries TRBV6-8 and TRBJ2-1; 7 bases are shared with TRBD2. J was trimmed by 4 bases and V by 2 bases; bases with no gene match: 11. The germline CDR1 and CDR2 sequences are MNHGY and SAAAGT. The CDR3 is 17 amino acids. CDR3 DNA: TGTGCCAGCAGTTACCAGGGAGGGGACCACCCATACAATGAGCAGTTCTTC. Translating gives CASSYQGGDHPYNEQFF.

This clonotype was recorded a few times. The chain couples TRBV20-1 to TRBJ2-7; a weak D match, TRBD1 (5 bases). The CDR3 contains 12 residues. Germline V gene data show CDR1 as DFQATT and CDR2 as SNEGSKA (reference sequence). Trimming took 5 bases from V and 3 from J, leaving 11 bases between them. CDR3 coding DNA: TGCAGTGCTCGGATGACAGTCTACGAGCAGTACTTC. Amino acids: CSARMTVYEQYF.

This clonotype was picked up many times. One end of the junction varies from germline; a read error may be responsible. The chain joins TRBV5-1 to TRBJ2-7; D remains unclear. Germline CDR1 is SGHRS and CDR2 is YFSETQ. There are 14 residues in the CDR3. CDR3 residues: CASSLSGSSYEQYF. CDR3 DNA sequence: TGTGCCAGCAGTTTGAGTGGCAGCTCCTACGAGCAGTACTTC.

J is TRBJ2-1 and V is TRBV28, with 9 bases identical to TRBD1. Trimming at V came to 6 bases and at J to 10 bases, leaving 10 bases not matched to a gene. This CDR3 is 14 amino acids long. Germline loops: CDR1 MDHEN, CDR2 SYDVKM. DNA for the CDR3: TGTGCCAGCAGACGACAGGGGGGTCTCGGCGAGCAGTTCTTC. Amino acid sequence: CASRRQGGLGEQFF.

The chain uses TRBV5-1 and TRBJ2-3, with TRBD2 matching over 7 bases. From germline, CDR1 is SGHRS and CDR2 YFSETQ. There are 14 residues in the CDR3. V trimming: 5 bases; J trimming: 2 bases; junction bases outside the gene matches: 5. CDR3 sequence: CASRQRDYTDTQYF. Here the CDR3 DNA reads TGCGCCAGCAGGCAGCGGGATTACACAGATACGCAGTATTTT.

The chain joins TRBV6-6 to TRBJ1-2, with 8 positions matching TRBD1. Looked up from germline, CDR1 is MNHNY and CDR2 is SVGAGI (reference sequence). The V gene end was trimmed by 6 bases and the J gene end by 6 bases; junction bases not matched to a gene: 6. This CDR3 has 13 amino acids. CDR3 nucleotides: TGTGCCAGCAGCACGACAGGGGTAAATGGCTACACCTTC. Its translation is CASSTTGVNGYTF.

For the CDR3, the DNA is TGCAGTGCTACCCCAACCGACCAGGGTTCCACTGAAGCTTTCTTT. This encodes CSATPTDQGSTEAFF. The chain combines TRBV20-1 with TRBJ1-1, with D possibly matching TRBD1 (5 bases). V lost 4 bases and J 4 bases, leaving 19 bases between the germline ends. This CDR3 is 15 amino acids long. Germline CDR1 DFQATT, CDR2 SNEGSKA (reference sequence).

This chain joins TRBV29-1 and TRBJ2-1; 12 nucleotides agree with TRBD2. Germline-derived CDR1 and CDR2 are SQVTM and ANQGSEA. After removal of 7 bases from V and 8 bases from J, the junction contained 12 bases not matched to a gene. This CDR3 contains 15 residues. DNA of the CDR3: TGCAGCGCCCAGGATCTAGCGGGAGGGCCCGATGAGCAGTTCTTC. Its translation: CSAQDLAGGPDEQFF.

A word on this clonotype: Being one base from a much bigger clone, this may be a read error. The chain couples TRBV6-6 to TRBJ2-5; 11 bases are a match to TRBD1. The CDR3 length is 14 residues. Germline CDR1 and CDR2: MNHNY and SVGAGI (reference sequence). The chain's CDR3 is CAGRWTGGRETQYF. In DNA form, the CDR3 reads TGTGCCGGCAGATGGACAGGGGGCAGAGAGACCCAGTACTTC.

This rearrangement joins TRBV28 to TRBJ1-2; possible D gene TRBD1, 5 bases. From germline, CDR1 is MDHEN and CDR2 SYDVKM. V was trimmed by 4 bases and J by 2 bases, leaving 14 bases between them. The CDR3 has 15 residues. The CDR3: CASSSPSGTNYGYTF. The DNA of the CDR3 is TGTGCCAGCAGTTCACCTTCGGGGACCAACTATGGCTACACCTTC.

Only a few counts were recorded for this clonotype. The genes are TRBV4-1 and TRBJ1-5; D is unresolved. V lost 3 bases and J 0 bases, leaving 15 bases between the germline ends. Germline CDR1 is MGHRA and CDR2 is YSYEKL. CDR3 size: 17 residues. The CDR3 here is CASSHALSPYSNQPQHF. The CDR3 DNA is TGCGCCAGCAGCCACGCCCTTAGTCCTTATAGCAATCAGCCCCAGCATTTT.

A word on this clonotype: One end of the junction fails to match germline, which may point to a read error. The chain carries TRBV6-1 and TRBJ2-7; the D gene is possibly TRBD1 (6 bases). The CDR3 consists of 17 residues. Germline CDR1 MNHNS, CDR2 SASEGT. The CDR3 loop is CASSKATGGSFSYEQYF. The CDR3 DNA reads as TGTGCCAGCAGTAAAGCGACAGGAGGCTCTTTCTCCTACGAGCAGTACTTC.

The chain uses TRBV27 and TRBJ1-2, with D possibly being TRBD1 (6 bases). The V gene's germline CDR1 is MNHEY and CDR2 SMNVEV (reference sequence). The CDR3 length is 14 residues. V lost 6 bases and J lost 0, with 11 bases in between. CDR3 sequence: CASRGAGANYGYTF. The CDR3 region has the DNA TGTGCCAGCAGGGGGGCAGGGGCTAACTATGGCTACACCTTC.

This clonotype was counted between two and nine times. V and J are TRBV28 and TRBJ2-5; tentative D call: TRBD2 (5 bases). The DNA end is a closer match to TRBJ2-7, so the J assignment may be wrong. There are 15 residues in the CDR3. CDR1 is MDHEN and CDR2 is SYDVKM in the germline V gene. The CDR3 nucleotides are TGTGCCAGCAGTTTTGTCGTGTTCGGGCGGGACGAGCAGTACTTC. Translation: CASSFVVFGRDEQYF.

The chain uses TRBV2 and TRBJ2-4, with 13 bases aligning to TRBD2. The better agreement between TRBJ2-7 and the DNA end casts doubt on the J call. The CDR3 is made up of 16 amino acids. Germline V gives CDR1 SNHLY, CDR2 FYNNEI. CDR3 in amino acids: CASVRLAGGSPYEQYF. As DNA, the CDR3 is TGTGCCAGCGTAAGACTAGCGGGGGGTTCTCCCTACGAGCAGTACTTC.

V usage is TRBV7-9 and J usage is TRBJ1-2, with D possibly TRBD1 on 6 matching bases. The CDR3 runs 16 residues. Germline V CDR1 and CDR2: SEHNR, FQNEAQ (reference sequence). V was shortened by 5 bases and J by 6 bases, with 22 bases between the two germline ends. The CDR3 bases are TGTGCCAGCAGCACAAGGACAGCGCGAAGCGAGCATGGCTACACCTTC. Translation gives CASSTRTARSEHGYTF. The full variable domain, its missing parts supplied by reference TRBV7-9 and TRBJ1-2, is DTGVSQNPRHKITKRGQNVTFRCDPISEHNRLYWYRQTLGQGPEFLTYFQNEAQLEKSRLLSDRFSAERPKGSFSTLEIQRTEQGDSAMYLCASSTRTARSEHGYTFGSGTRLTVV.

To note about this clonotype: At one end the junction does not follow the germline gene, possibly because of a read error. DNA of the CDR3: TGTGCCAGCAGCCCCACTAGCGGGGGCTTCTCGAGCTCCCACGAGCAGTACTTC. This encodes CASSPTSGGFSSSHEQYF. V is TRBV7-6 and J is TRBJ2-7, with 11 bases that match TRBD2. The length of the CDR3 is 18 residues. Per germline, CDR1 SGHVS and CDR2 FNYEAQ.

This clonotype has more than one count but fewer than ten. The chain carries TRBV28 and TRBJ2-5; 10 bases are a match to TRBD1. CDR3 size: 15 residues. Germline lookup yields CDR1 MDHEN and CDR2 SYDVKM. The V gene end was trimmed by 6 bases and the J gene end by 5 bases; junction bases not matched to a gene: 9. CDR3 DNA: TGTGCCAGCAGCCTGGGACAGGGGAGGTTGGAGACCCAGTACTTC. As protein: CASSLGQGRLETQYF. Filled out from reference TRBV28 and TRBJ2-5, the complete variable domain reads DVKVTQSSRYLVKRTGEKVFLECVQDMDHENMFWYRQDPGLGLRLIYFSYDVKMKEKGDIPEGYSVSREKKERFSLILESASTNQTSMYLCASSLGQGRLETQYFGPGTRLLVL.

This rearrangement joins TRBV9 to TRBJ1-6; no clear D. There are 13 residues in the CDR3. Germline loops: CDR1 SGDLS, CDR2 YYNGEE. The V end lost 0 bases, the J end lost 7 bases, and 5 bases lay between the germline ends. CDR3 nucleotide sequence: TGTGCCAGCAGCGTAGGGAAGAATTCACCCCTCCACTTT. Translation gives CASSVGKNSPLHF.

This chain joins TRBV28 and TRBJ1-1, with D perhaps matching TRBD1 (6 bases). Germline-derived CDR1 and CDR2 are MDHEN and SYDVKM. V was cut by 4 bases and J by 7 bases, with 13 bases left in between. This CDR3 spans 13 amino acids. This CDR3 is CASSSTEGGEAFF. CDR3 DNA: TGTGCCAGCAGTTCTACTGAGGGGGGTGAAGCTTTCTTT.

This clonotype was seen a few times. This chain connects TRBV6-1 to TRBJ2-5; D is undetermined. V was clipped by 7 bases and J by 7 bases, with 7 bases between them. Germline CDR1 MNHNS, CDR2 SASEGT. CDR3 size: 10 residues. The CDR3, as DNA: TGTGCCAGCAATGCACTGACCCAGTACTTC. Encoded protein: CASNALTQYF.

The sample holds a few counts of this clonotype. In DNA form, the CDR3 reads TGTGCCATCAGTGAGGGTCAGTACAATGAGCAGTTCTTC. This gives the protein CAISEGQYNEQFF. This chain connects TRBV10-3 to TRBJ2-1, with unresolved D. This CDR3 is built from 13 residues. The germline gives CDR1 ENHRY, CDR2 SYGVKD. Between the trimmed V and J ends, which lost 2 bases and 4 bases, there was a span of 6 bases.

The table lists this clonotype with a few counts. V gene TRBV28 combines with J gene TRBJ1-2; D remains unclear. Germline loops: CDR1 MDHEN, CDR2 SYDVKM. The V and J ends lost 2 bases and 2 bases respectively, with 21 bases between them. This CDR3 comprises 18 residues. This chain's CDR3 is CASSLGSPGRAANYGYTF. As DNA, the CDR3 is TGTGCCAGCAGTTTAGGGTCCCCCGGACGGGCGGCCAACTATGGCTACACCTTC.

This clonotype was found once. This chain joins TRBV20-1 and TRBJ1-1; the D gene is possibly TRBD1 (5 bases). The CDR3 contains 14 residues. Germline V gene sequence: CDR1 DFQATT, CDR2 SNEGSKA (reference sequence). V gave up 5 bases and J gave up 2 bases, with 15 bases separating them. The CDR3 DNA is TGCAGTGCTCCTGCAGAGGGGCATAACACTGAAGCTTTCTTT. The encoded protein is CSAPAEGHNTEAFF.

This clonotype was counted a few times. The gene calls are TRBV12-3 or TRBV12-4 and TRBJ1-6, with D perhaps TRBD1 (5 bases). The CDR3 consists of 14 residues. V lost 7 bases to trimming and J lost 10 bases, with 17 bases between them. CDR3 protein: CASTPGTSSSPLHF. The CDR3, as DNA: TGTGCCAGCACCCCTGGGACCAGCAGCTCACCCCTCCACTTT.

This chain uses TRBV20-1 with TRBJ2-3; possible D gene TRBD1, 6 bases. Germline V gene sequence: CDR1 DFQATT, CDR2 SNEGSKA (reference sequence). Between the trimmed V and J ends, which lost 5 bases and 2 bases, there was a span of 14 bases. The CDR3 is made up of 14 amino acids. In DNA, the CDR3 is TGCAGTGCTTCCGGACAGAGCAACACAGATACGCAGTATTTT. The encoded protein is CSASGQSNTDTQYF.

This chain links TRBV5-1 with TRBJ2-7; TRBD1 matches 12 bases. Germline V CDR1 and CDR2: SGHRS, YFSETQ. Trimming at V came to 3 bases and at J to 4 bases, leaving 8 bases not matched to a gene. The CDR3 totals 16 residues. The CDR3 sequence is CASSYGTGGKMYEQYF. As DNA, the CDR3 is TGCGCCAGCAGCTACGGGACAGGGGGCAAAATGTACGAGCAGTACTTC.

V is TRBV4-2 and J is TRBJ2-4; a weak D match, TRBD2 (6 bases). CDR3 size: 15 residues. V lost 1 base and J lost 0, with 7 bases in between. Germline-derived CDR1 and CDR2 are LGHNA and YNFKEQ. The CDR3 reads CASSQGGAAKNIQYF. In DNA, the CDR3 is TGTGCCAGCAGCCAAGGCGGGGCAGCCAAAAACATTCAGTACTTC.

The chain recombines TRBV7-9 with TRBJ1-1, with D maybe TRBD1 (6 bases). V shed 1 base and J shed 10 bases, with 13 bases lying between them. CDR1 SEHNR and CDR2 FQNEAQ come from the germline V gene (reference sequence). The CDR3 is 13 residues long. The CDR3 spells CASSLEGGGGAFF. DNA for the CDR3: TGTGCCAGCAGCTTAGAGGGGGGAGGTGGAGCTTTCTTT. The variable domain in full, with the rest retrieved from reference TRBV7-9 and TRBJ1-1, is DTGVSQNPRHKITKRGQNVTFRCDPISEHNRLYWYRQTLGQGPEFLTYFQNEAQLEKSRLLSDRFSAERPKGSFSTLEIQRTEQGDSAMYLCASSLEGGGGAFFGQGTRLTVV.